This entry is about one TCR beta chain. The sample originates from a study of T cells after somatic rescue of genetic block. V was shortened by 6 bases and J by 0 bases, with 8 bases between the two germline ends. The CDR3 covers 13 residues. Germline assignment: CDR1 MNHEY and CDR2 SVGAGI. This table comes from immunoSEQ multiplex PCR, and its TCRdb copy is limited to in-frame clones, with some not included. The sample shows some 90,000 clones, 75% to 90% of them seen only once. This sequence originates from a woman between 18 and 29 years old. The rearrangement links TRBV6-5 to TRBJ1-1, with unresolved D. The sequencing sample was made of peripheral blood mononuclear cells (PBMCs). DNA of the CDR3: TGTGCCAGCAGCCGCCCGATGAACACTGAAGCTTTCTTT. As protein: CASSRPMNTEAFF.